A selection of T cell receptor beta chains follows, all from one sample in a study of blood T cells in healthy people across ages. One entry per CDR3 protein, called by TCRdb with MiXCR from the 5' RACE reads. The data hold more than 1 million distinct CDR3 sequences, with more than 35% observed a single time. The sequenced sample consisted of blood. These receptors all stem from a woman aged 55-75 years in good health. Both conserved end residues are part of each CDR3.

j_gene,v_gene,CDR3aa
TRBJ2-7,TRBV27,CASRGQGLSSYEQYF
TRBJ1-4,TRBV29-1,CSVALKQGGEKLFF
TRBJ2-7,TRBV20-1,CSASRLAGTYEQYF
TRBJ2-1,TRBV19,CASSGTSEVRTYNEQFF
TRBJ2-3,TRBV6-5,CASRGGGFGTDTQYF
TRBJ2-1,TRBV28,CASSLGVAGGNEQFF
TRBJ2-7,TRBV10-3,CAISERLLMHEQYF
.,TRBV18,CASSPPGQGRETQYF
TRBJ2-1,TRBV4-1,CASSQITSNNEQFF
TRBJ2-5,TRBV5-5,CASSWSLTSNEQYF
TRBJ2-5,TRBV7-9,CASSLAGVQETQSF
TRBJ2-6,TRBV5-6,CASRFPGLGANVLTF
TRBJ2-5,TRBV20-1,CSAQGGETQYF
TRBJ2-1,TRBV28,CASSSGAFYNEQFF
TRBJ2-7,TRBV29-1,CSVAPGITYEQYF
TRBJ2-3,TRBV6-2/TRBV6-3,CASRQVRSTDTQYF
TRBJ2-1,TRBV12-3/TRBV12-4,CASSPSGKAGNEQFF
TRBJ1-1,TRBV18,CASSLKTGLGNTEAFF
TRBJ2-1,TRBV20-1,CSGGAVGIYNEQFF
TRBJ2-7,TRBV28,CASRHNRGLYEQYF
TRBJ2-5,TRBV3-1,CASSQSSTQGAKETQYF
TRBJ2-1,TRBV20-1,CGASEYGNLGYEQFF
TRBJ2-1,TRBV29-1,CSVRNRGAYNEQFF
TRBJ2-7,TRBV20-1,CSARDLGGRALRNEQYF
TRBJ1-1,TRBV20-1,CSARSRGGDAEAFF
TRBJ2-1,TRBV7-2,CASSPLYSGRSSYNEQFF
TRBJ2-7,TRBV29-1,CSAQIPPGEQYF
TRBJ2-4,TRBV7-9,CASSLDGDKAKNIQYF
.,TRBV20-1,CSAPPLGQGIQRSPYEQYF
TRBJ2-7,TRBV4-2,CASSQAQGQGSYEQYF
TRBJ2-7,TRBV7-8,CASSLVVGGYEQYF
TRBJ2-5,TRBV28,CASSYPGTGFQETQYF
TRBJ2-1,TRBV2,CASSWTSVKQFF
TRBJ1-4,TRBV29-1,CSVTGGGLATNEKLFF
TRBJ1-5,TRBV15,CATSRDHRVGQPQHF
TRBJ1-2,TRBV12-3/TRBV12-4,CASSQTDRGYGYTF
TRBJ2-7,TRBV27,CASSLYAGGSYEQYF
TRBJ2-3,TRBV28,CASTMTSGSFTDTQYF
TRBJ2-3,TRBV11-2,CASGDSNTDTQYF
TRBJ2-7,TRBV4-1,CASSRAGTSYEQYF
TRBJ2-7,TRBV27,CACSFAWTGSYEQYF
TRBJ2-7,TRBV13,CASSLGTVSSYEQYF
TRBJ2-4,TRBV10-3,CAISESKGAPSKNIQYF
TRBJ1-2,TRBV29-1,CSDLAVRGRNYGYTF
TRBJ2-7,TRBV18,CASSPPMVPYEQYF
TRBJ2-1,TRBV21-1,CASSKKFSGAIHTYNEQFF
TRBJ2-1,TRBV15,CATSSDRTSYNEQFF